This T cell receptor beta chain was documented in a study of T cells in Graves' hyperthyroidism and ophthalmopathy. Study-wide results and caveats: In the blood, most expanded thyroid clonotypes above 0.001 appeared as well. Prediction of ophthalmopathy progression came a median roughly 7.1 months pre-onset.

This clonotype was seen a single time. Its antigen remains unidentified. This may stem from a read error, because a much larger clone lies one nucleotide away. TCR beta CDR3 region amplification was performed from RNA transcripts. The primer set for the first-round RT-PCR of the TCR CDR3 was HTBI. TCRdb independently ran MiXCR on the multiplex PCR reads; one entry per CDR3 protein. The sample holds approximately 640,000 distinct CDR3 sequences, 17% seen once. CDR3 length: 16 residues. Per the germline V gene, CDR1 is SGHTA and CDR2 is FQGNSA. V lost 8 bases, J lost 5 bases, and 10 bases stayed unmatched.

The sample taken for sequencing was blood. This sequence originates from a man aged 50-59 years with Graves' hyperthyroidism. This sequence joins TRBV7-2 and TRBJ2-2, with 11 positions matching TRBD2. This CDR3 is CASGPTSGRGTGELFF. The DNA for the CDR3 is TGTGCCAGCGGTCCAACTAGCGGGAGAGGGACCGGGGAGCTGTTTTTT.